The 28 T cell receptor beta chains below all came from one sample that was sequenced in a study of blood T cell repertoires in COVID-19. Assay: immunoSEQ multiplex PCR; the TCRdb copy retains only in-frame clones and omits some. Of some 320,000 clones listed, around 87% are singletons. The sequencing input was PBMCs or T cells enriched from blood (not recorded which). All receptors derive from a woman aged 25 to 39 who had recovered from COVID-19.

The chain recombines TRBV11-1 with TRBJ2-1; D gene ambiguous. The germline V gene encodes CDR1 SGHAT and CDR2 FQDESV (reference sequence). V was clipped by 5 bases and J by 0 bases, with 14 bases between them. The CDR3 runs to 16 residues. The CDR3 DNA reads as TGTGCCAGCAGCCAATCCCGTTACAGCTCCTACAATGAGCAGTTCTTC. It yields the protein CASSQSRYSSYNEQFF.

The rearrangement uses TRBV9 and TRBJ2-2, with 7 bases aligning to TRBD2. The trim removed 6 bases at V and 0 bases at J, leaving 14 bases unmatched. Germline assignment: CDR1 SGDLS and CDR2 YYNGEE. The CDR3 runs 18 residues. CDR3 in DNA: TGTGCCAGCACCCCGAGGGCTAGCGGACCGACGAACACCGGGGAGCTGTTTTTT. Translation: CASTPRASGPTNTGELFF.

This rearrangement joins TRBV9 to TRBJ2-3, with D tentatively TRBD1 (6 bases). Germline V gene lookup returns CDR1 SGDLS and CDR2 YYNGEE. This CDR3 contains 15 residues. Trimming cost V 5 bases and J 3 bases, with 16 bases left between them. The chain's CDR3 is CASSTGTQGTDTQYF. CDR3 nucleotides: TGTGCCAGCAGTACCGGGACACAGGGTACAGATACGCAGTATTTT.

The chain combines TRBV18 with TRBJ1-5; 9 positions match TRBD1. The CDR3 is made up of 14 amino acids. The V gene's germline CDR1 is KGHSH and CDR2 LQKENI. The ends lost 4 bases at V and 3 bases at J; junction bases unmatched: 1. The CDR3 spells CASSQQGANQPQHF. In nucleotides, the CDR3 is TGTGCCAGCTCACAACAGGGGGCCAATCAGCCCCAGCATTTT.

The chain has TRBV7-9 and TRBJ1-1, with D possibly matching TRBD1 (5 bases). The CDR3 contains 12 residues. The ends were cut back, 11 bases at V and 4 bases at J, with 14 bases in the middle. In germline, CDR1 is SEHNR, CDR2 FQNEAQ (reference sequence). The CDR3 DNA is TGTGCCTCCGCCCCAGGGCGCACTGAAGCTTTCTTT. This encodes CASAPGRTEAFF.

The rearrangement joins TRBV3-1 (or the pseudogene TRBV3-2) to TRBJ2-3; perhaps TRBD1 as D (7 bases). From germline, CDR1 is LGHDT and CDR2 YNNKEL (reference sequence). Trimming removed 3 bases from V and 0 bases from J, with 13 bases in between. There are 16 residues in the CDR3. As DNA, the CDR3 is TGTGCCAGCAGCCATGGAGGGGGCGCGAGCACAGATACGCAGTATTTT. Protein product: CASSHGGGASTDTQYF.

The CDR3 DNA follows: TGCGCCAGCAGCCCCACTAGCGGGGGGGGTAAGCAGTACTTC. Translated: CASSPTSGGGKQYF. The chain joins TRBV5-1 to TRBJ2-5, with 13 bases aligning to TRBD2. Germline values: CDR1 SGHRS, CDR2 YFSETQ. This CDR3 has 14 amino acids. V dropped 4 bases and J dropped 11; count of bases not matched to a gene: 8.

The chain combines TRBV5-1 with TRBJ2-1; 7 bases match TRBD1. The V and J ends lost 0 bases and 4 bases, in that order; junction bases with no gene match: 7. This CDR3 spans 16 amino acids. Looked up from germline, CDR1 is SGHRS and CDR2 is YFSETQ. CDR3 protein: CASSLARTGTYNEQFF. The CDR3 DNA follows: TGCGCCAGCAGCTTGGCCAGGACAGGAACATACAATGAGCAGTTCTTC.

The rearrangement uses TRBV5-1 and TRBJ1-3; a weak D match, TRBD1 (5 bases). Germline values: CDR1 SGHRS, CDR2 YFSETQ. This CDR3 is built from 18 residues. V was trimmed by 0 bases and J by 2 bases, leaving 18 bases between them. The CDR3 sequence: CASSLEGSAALTGNTIYF. In DNA form, the CDR3 reads TGCGCCAGCAGCTTGGAGGGGTCGGCCGCCCTTACTGGAAACACCATATATTTT.

The chain recombines TRBV9 with TRBJ2-2; the D gene is possibly TRBD1 (5 bases). Germline-derived CDR1 and CDR2 are SGDLS and YYNGEE. The CDR3 spans 18 residues. Trimming cost V 0 bases and J 7 bases, with 22 bases left between them. DNA of the CDR3: TGTGCCAGCAGCGTAGGGGGCACGCGCCCGATCGGCTTCGGGGAGCTGTTTTTT. Its protein is CASSVGGTRPIGFGELFF.

The V gene is TRBV9, the J gene TRBJ1-5, with D uncertain. The germline V gene has CDR1 SGDLS and CDR2 YYNGEE. The CDR3 runs 15 residues. Between the trimmed V and J ends, which lost 6 bases and 0 bases, there was a span of 13 bases. CDR3 bases: TGTGCCAGCACCGTGGGCGGGGATAGCAATCAGCCCCAGCATTTT. Encoded protein: CASTVGGDSNQPQHF.

The rearrangement joins TRBV25-1 to TRBJ2-7, with 8 positions matching TRBD1. The CDR3 totals 13 residues. CDR1 and CDR2 (germline): MGHDK, SYGVNS. Germline trimming cut 10 bases from V and 0 bases from J; bases unmatched to any gene: 5. CDR3 residues: CATRDRSSYEQYF. The CDR3 nucleotides read TGTGCCACAAGGGACAGGAGCTCCTACGAGCAGTACTTC.

The chain links TRBV18 to TRBJ2-1; 7 bases align to TRBD2. CDR1 KGHSH and CDR2 LQKENI come from the germline V gene. The junction had 8 bases not matched to a gene; V was cut back by 6 bases and J by 6 bases. CDR3 length: 14 residues. The CDR3 bases are TGTGCCAGCTCCTTGGGAGGGGCGGGCAATGAGCAGTTCTTC. Protein: CASSLGGAGNEQFF.

This chain joins TRBV5-4 and TRBJ2-3; D call uncertain. In germline, CDR1 is SGHNT, CDR2 YYREEE (reference sequence). The CDR3 contains 13 residues. Deletions cut 4 bases from V and 4 bases from J, with 10 bases between. This chain's CDR3 is CASSQTQADTQYF. The CDR3 nucleotides are TGTGCCAGCAGCCAAACGCAGGCAGATACGCAGTATTTT.

This clone was picked up a small number of times. The chain is built from TRBV5-5 and TRBJ1-3, with D uncertain. V lost 4 bases and J lost 3, with 11 bases in between. The CDR3 sequence is 14 residues long. Germline lookup yields CDR1 SGHKS and CDR2 YYEKEE (reference sequence). CDR3 DNA sequence: TGTGCCAGCAGCCGGCTGGAGGGTGGAAACACCATATATTTT. It codes for CASSRLEGGNTIYF.

This clone was seen only a few times. The chain uses TRBV7-3 and TRBJ2-2; TRBD2 matches at 7 bases. V was pared by 5 bases and J by 4 bases, with 7 bases of the junction left unmatched. Germline assignment: CDR1 SGHTA and CDR2 FQGTGA. CDR3 length: 15 residues. The CDR3 bases are TGTGCCAGCAGCCGAACGAGGGAGGGCACCGGGGAGCTGTTTTTT. Protein sequence: CASSRTREGTGELFF.

This chain joins TRBV11-2 and TRBJ1-2; TRBD1 aligns across 7 bases. This CDR3 has 15 amino acids. The V and J ends lost 2 bases and 5 bases, in that order; junction bases with no gene match: 8. CDR1 SGHAT and CDR2 FQNNGV come from the germline V gene. DNA of the CDR3: TGTGCCAGCAGCTTATCCAGGGGGATTACTTATGGCTACACCTTC. Translation: CASSLSRGITYGYTF. Based on the CDR3 plus reference TRBV11-2 and TRBJ1-2, the full variable domain is EAGVAQSPRYKIIEKRQSVAFWCNPISGHATLYWYQQILGQGPKLLIQFQNNGVVDDSQLPKDRFSAERLKGVDSTLKIQPAKLEDSAVYLCASSLSRGITYGYTFGSGTRLTVV.

The gene calls are TRBV10-3 and TRBJ2-1, with TRBD2 matching 9 bases. The CDR3 has 16 residues. With V trimmed by 4 bases and J by 2 bases, 6 bases remained unmatched. CDR1 and CDR2 (germline): ENHRY, SYGVKD. CDR3 DNA sequence: TGTGCCATCAGTGGGGGACTAGCTCGTGCCTACAATGAGCAGTTCTTC. The encoded protein is CAISGGLARAYNEQFF.

The chain couples TRBV21-1 to TRBJ1-1; TRBD1 is taken as the D call from the table, unchecked against the DNA. TRBV21-1 is marked as a pseudogene. The CDR3 covers 16 residues. Here the CDR3 reads CASTMGQGERDTEAFF. The CDR3, as DNA: TGTGCCAGCACCATGGGACAGGGAGAAAGGGACACTGAAGCTTTCTTT.

The genes are TRBV4-1 and TRBJ2-3; D perhaps matches TRBD1 (7 bases). Trimming cost V 4 bases and J 0 bases, with 14 bases left between them. Germline CDR1 and CDR2: MGHRA and YSYEKL. The length of the CDR3 is 16 residues. CDR3 amino acids: CASSRGDSGSTDTQYF. The CDR3 nucleotides read TGCGCCAGCAGCCGCGGGGACAGTGGAAGCACAGATACGCAGTATTTT.

This clone was detected a few times. The chain carries TRBV18 and TRBJ2-7; TRBD1 is a possible D gene (6 bases). CDR1 and CDR2 from the germline V gene are KGHSH and LQKENI. This CDR3 has 14 residues. Trimming cost V 5 bases and J 2 bases, with 13 bases left between them. The DNA for the CDR3 is TGTGCCAGCTCAGGGGGCGCATCGACCTACGAGCAGTACTTC. It codes for CASSGGASTYEQYF.

This chain joins TRBV30 and TRBJ1-5; 7 bases fit TRBD1. The CDR3 runs 17 residues. The junction had 13 bases not matched to a gene; V was cut back by 2 bases and J by 3 bases. Germline loops: CDR1 GTSNPN, CDR2 SVGIG (reference sequence). As DNA, the CDR3 is TGTGCCTGGAGTCGCCCCGACAGGGCGGGTCCCAATCAGCCCCAGCATTTT. Translation: CAWSRPDRAGPNQPQHF.

This clone came up once. The V and J genes are TRBV13 and TRBJ1-2, with 7 bases matching TRBD1. Trimming at V came to 5 bases and at J to 0 bases, leaving 9 bases not matched to a gene. The germline gives CDR1 PRHDT, CDR2 FYEKMQ (reference sequence). The CDR3 runs to 16 residues. The CDR3 loop reads CASSAGGQLANYGYTF. In nucleotides, the CDR3 is TGTGCCAGCAGCGCCGGGGGACAGTTAGCTAACTATGGCTACACCTTC.

DNA for the CDR3: TGTGCCAGCAGCGTAGGGTCAGGGGGCGAAATCGGCTCCTACAATGAGCAGTTCTTC. It encodes CASSVGSGGEIGSYNEQFF. This rearrangement joins TRBV9 to TRBJ2-1; the match to TRBD1 covers 8 bases. V dropped 0 bases and J dropped 0; count of bases not matched to a gene: 11. This CDR3 has 19 amino acids. Germline lookup yields CDR1 SGDLS and CDR2 YYNGEE.

The rearrangement uses TRBV4-3 and TRBJ2-1, with D unclear. V gave up 1 base and J gave up 5 bases, with 12 bases separating them. Germline CDR1 LGHNA, CDR2 YSLEER. The CDR3 consists of 15 residues. CDR3 nucleotides: TGCGCCAGCAGCCAAGGAGGCCTTAATAACAATGAGCAGTTCTTC. Translating it yields CASSQGGLNNNEQFF.

The chain links TRBV5-4 to TRBJ2-1; TRBD2 agrees at 11 bases. CDR1 SGHNT and CDR2 YYREEE come from the germline V gene (reference sequence). The CDR3 length is 17 residues. The V segment lost 4 bases and the J segment 4 bases; nucleotides outside the gene matches: 10. CDR3 region: CASSLGVAGGLYNEQFF. CDR3 nucleotide sequence: TGTGCCAGCAGCCTTGGGGTAGCGGGGGGGTTATACAATGAGCAGTTCTTC.

The rearrangement joins TRBV6-5 to TRBJ2-3; 10 nucleotides match TRBD2. The CDR3 contains 15 residues. The junction had 5 bases not matched to a gene; V was cut back by 6 bases and J by 2 bases. Germline lookup yields CDR1 MNHEY and CDR2 SVGAGI. The CDR3 loop reads CASSLGLAVTDTQYF. The CDR3 DNA sequence: TGTGCCAGCAGCCTCGGACTAGCGGTCACAGATACGCAGTATTTT.

The chain has TRBV27 and TRBJ2-7; the match to TRBD1 covers 7 bases. V lost 5 bases to trimming and J lost 3 bases; unmatched junction nucleotides: 7. Looked up from germline, CDR1 is MNHEY and CDR2 is SMNVEV (reference sequence). The CDR3 extends over 14 amino acids. The CDR3 loop reads CASSPTDRDYEQYF. The DNA of the CDR3 is TGTGCCAGCAGTCCGACTGACAGGGACTACGAGCAGTACTTC.